One sample yielded the 31 T cell receptor beta chains listed below, sequenced in a study of blood T cell repertoires in COVID-19. The assay was immunoSEQ multiplex PCR, and TCRdb's table has in-frame clones only and misses some. The sample contains 100,000 to 150,000 clones, roughly 80% of which appear only once. The specimen was peripheral blood. The receptor source for this set is a woman aged 55-69 years with acute or convalescent COVID-19.

The chain links TRBV6-5 to TRBJ1-6, with a possible D match to TRBD1 (5 bases). The V gene's germline CDR1 is MNHEY and CDR2 SVGAGI. V shed 0 bases and J shed 7 bases, with 10 bases lying between them. The CDR3 contains 15 residues. The CDR3 spells CASSYSPGKNSPLHF. CDR3 DNA sequence: TGTGCCAGCAGTTACTCGCCAGGGAAGAATTCACCCCTCCACTTT.

In its sample, this clone was seen once. This chain uses TRBV7-3 with TRBJ1-1; D call uncertain. The CDR3 covers 16 residues. Germline V gene data show CDR1 as SGHTA and CDR2 as FQGTGA. Trimming removed 3 bases from V and 4 bases from J, with 18 bases in between. CDR3 sequence (DNA): TGTGCCAGCAGCTTCTCTTCGTCTTTGAGCTCCACTGAAGCTTTCTTT. Its translation: CASSFSSSLSSTEAFF.

The chain has TRBV14 and TRBJ2-3; 7 bases are shared with TRBD2. Germline loops: CDR1 SGHDN, CDR2 FVKESK. V lost 9 bases to trimming and J lost 0 bases; unmatched junction nucleotides: 6. This CDR3 region has 14 residues. The CDR3 coding sequence is TGTGCCAGTAAAAGCGGGGTTAGCACAGATACGCAGTATTTT. Its translation is CASKSGVSTDTQYF. Using reference TRBV14 and TRBJ2-3 for the parts outside the CDR3, the full variable domain is EAGVTQFPSHSVIEKGQTVTLRCDPISGHDNLYWYRRVMGKEIKFLLHFVKESKQDESGMPNNRFLAERTGGTYSTLKVQPAELEDSGVYFCASKSGVSTDTQYFGPGTRLTVL.

This clone turned up a few times. The chain couples TRBV15 to TRBJ1-5; D unclear. CDR1 and CDR2 from the germline V gene are LNHNV and YYDKDF (reference sequence). CDR3 length: 13 amino acids. V was clipped by 0 bases and J by 7 bases, with 7 bases between them. The CDR3 bases are TGTGCCACCAGCAGAGAGCGGGGACAGCCCCAGCATTTT. Amino acid sequence: CATSRERGQPQHF. Variable domain in full (rest from reference TRBV15 and TRBJ1-5): DAMVIQNPRYQVTQFGKPVTLSCSQTLNHNVMYWYQQKSSQAPKLLFHYYDKDFNNEADTPDNFQSRRPNTSFCFLDIRSPGLGDTAMYLCATSRERGQPQHFGDGTRLSIL.

V gene TRBV7-3 combines with J gene TRBJ2-7; TRBD2 matches 8 bases. The CDR3 spans 15 residues. Germline V gene data show CDR1 as SGHTA and CDR2 as FQGTGA. The junction had 4 bases not matched to a gene; V was cut back by 3 bases and J by 0 bases. The CDR3 DNA reads TGTGCCAGCAGCTTGGCGGGGACTAGCTCCTACGAGCAGTACTTC. Translated: CASSLAGTSSYEQYF.

As regards this clone: This same CDR3 is encoded by further DNA sequences in the sample. The chain carries TRBV6-5 and TRBJ1-2, with TRBD1 matching over 9 bases. This CDR3 is built from 16 residues. The trim removed 0 bases at V and 4 bases at J, leaving 6 bases unmatched. The germline gives CDR1 MNHEY, CDR2 SVGAGI. The CDR3 nucleotides read TGTGCCAGCAGTTACTCGCGAACAGGGGGCGGCTATGGCTACACCTTC. This sequence encodes CASSYSRTGGGYGYTF.

V gene TRBV11-2 combines with J gene TRBJ1-2; 9 nucleotides line up with TRBD1. V trimming: 3 bases; J trimming: 0 bases; junction bases outside the gene matches: 11. Germline V gene lookup returns CDR1 SGHAT and CDR2 FQNNGV. The CDR3 contains 18 residues. As DNA, the CDR3 is TGTGCCAGCAGCTTCGGGCGAACGACAGGGGGGACTAACTATGGCTACACCTTC. Residues: CASSFGRTTGGTNYGYTF.

The chain joins TRBV5-1 to TRBJ2-3; 7 positions agree with TRBD1. The V gene end was trimmed by 0 bases and the J gene end by 0 bases; junction bases not matched to a gene: 1. The germline gives CDR1 SGHRS, CDR2 YFSETQ. The CDR3 length is 15 residues. The CDR3 DNA is TGCGCCAGCAGCTTGGCGGGACAGAGCACAGATACGCAGTATTTT. Translating it yields CASSLAGQSTDTQYF.

The chain couples TRBV10-1 to TRBJ1-1, with no clear D. This CDR3 has 14 amino acids. V lost 0 bases, J lost 1 base, and 6 bases lay in between. Per the germline V gene, CDR1 is WNHNN and CDR2 is SYGVQD (reference sequence). The CDR3 sequence: CASSESSSNTEAFF. CDR3 bases: TGCGCCAGCAGTGAGTCTTCTTCGAACACTGAAGCTTTCTTT.

The rearrangement links TRBV7-2 to TRBJ2-5; 9 positions agree with TRBD2. The germline V gene has CDR1 SGHTA and CDR2 FQGNSA. Unmatched junction bases numbered 6, after V lost 5 bases and J lost 5 bases. The CDR3 loop spans 14 amino acids. The CDR3 sequence is CASSRRGGPETQYF. CDR3 coding DNA: TGTGCCAGCAGCCGGCGGGGGGGGCCTGAGACCCAGTACTTC.

The J gene is TRBJ2-7, the V gene TRBV19, with TRBD1 as a possible D gene (6 bases). CDR1 LNHDA and CDR2 SQIVND come from the germline V gene (reference sequence). CDR3 length: 13 residues. V was trimmed by 6 bases and J by 6 bases, leaving 15 bases between them. In DNA form, the CDR3 reads TGTGCCAGTAGCTCCGGGGACACTCTCGAGCAGTACTTC. It encodes CASSSGDTLEQYF.

Only one count was recorded for this clone. J is TRBJ2-5 and V is TRBV5-1; D might be TRBD1 (5 bases). Trimming took off 4 bases at V and 2 bases at J, with 15 bases between the two ends. The CDR3 runs 15 residues. Germline V gene sequence: CDR1 SGHRS, CDR2 YFSETQ. The DNA of the CDR3 is TGCGCCAGCAGCCGTCGACAGTCACGACAAGAGACCCAGTACTTC. Translated: CASSRRQSRQETQYF.

Written as DNA, the CDR3 is TGTGCCACCAGCCAGGGATATGGCTACACCTTC. Translation gives CATSQGYGYTF. The chain has TRBV24-1 and TRBJ1-2; tentatively, D is TRBD1 (5 bases). Germline CDR1 reads KGHDR; CDR2 reads SFDVKD. This CDR3 spans 11 amino acids. Trimming removed 7 bases from V and 5 bases from J, with 7 bases in between.

The chain has TRBV18 and TRBJ1-3; D unresolved. This CDR3 is 17 amino acids long. The germline V and J ends were trimmed by 1 base and 0 bases, with 13 bases remaining between them. CDR1 and CDR2 from the germline V gene are KGHSH and LQKENI. The CDR3 region is CASSPRASISSGNTIYF. CDR3 in DNA: TGTGCCAGCTCACCACGAGCTAGCATCAGCTCTGGAAACACCATATATTTT.

This chain joins TRBV5-1 and TRBJ1-1; 7 bases map to TRBD1. The V segment lost 4 bases and the J segment 5 bases; nucleotides outside the gene matches: 8. In germline, CDR1 is SGHRS, CDR2 YFSETQ. The CDR3 contains 14 residues. The CDR3 DNA is TGCGCCAGCAGCCCGGGACAGAAATCGACTGAAGCTTTCTTT. It encodes CASSPGQKSTEAFF. Drawing the rest from reference TRBV5-1 and TRBJ1-1, the complete variable domain is KAGVTQTPRYLIKTRGQQVTLSCSPISGHRSVSWYQQTPGQGLQFLFEYFSETQRNKGNFPGRFSGRQFSNSRSEMNVSTLELGDSALYLCASSPGQKSTEAFFGQGTRLTVV.

The rearrangement joins TRBV11-1 to TRBJ2-3; possible D gene TRBD2, 5 bases. Germline V gene data show CDR1 as SGHAT and CDR2 as FQDESV (reference sequence). V shed 5 bases and J shed 1 base, with 16 bases lying between them. There are 16 residues in the CDR3. Here the CDR3 DNA reads TGTGCCAGCAGCACTTGGACTTCCCTGGGCACAGATACGCAGTATTTT. Amino acids: CASSTWTSLGTDTQYF.

The chain combines TRBV7-9 with TRBJ1-5; D unclear. V lost 3 bases to trimming and J lost 3 bases, with 6 bases between them. This CDR3 spans 13 amino acids. Germline lookup yields CDR1 SEHNR and CDR2 FQNEAQ (reference sequence). The chain's CDR3 is CASSLDYNQPQHF. CDR3 bases: TGTGCCAGCAGCTTGGACTACAATCAGCCCCAGCATTTT.

This chain links TRBV6-5 with TRBJ1-1; TRBD1 agrees at 8 bases. Germline V gene sequence: CDR1 MNHEY, CDR2 SVGAGI. The CDR3 has 15 residues. The V segment lost 6 bases and the J segment 4 bases; nucleotides outside the gene matches: 10. The CDR3 nucleotides are TGTGCCAGCAGCAAAGGTTCAGGGGGCAGCACTGAAGCTTTCTTT. Protein product: CASSKGSGGSTEAFF.

The chain is built from TRBV10-3 and TRBJ1-4; 8 bases are shared with TRBD1. J lost 0 bases, V lost 4 bases, and 7 bases had no gene match. Per the germline V gene, CDR1 is ENHRY and CDR2 is SYGVKD. The CDR3 has 17 residues. The CDR3 reads CAISAVQGEATNEKLFF. CDR3 nucleotides: TGTGCCATCAGTGCGGTACAGGGGGAAGCAACTAATGAAAAACTGTTTTTT.

This clone appeared once. The rearrangement uses TRBV3-1 (or the pseudogene TRBV3-2) and TRBJ1-2; no firm D call. From germline, CDR1 is LGHDT and CDR2 YNNKEL (reference sequence). Trimming cost V 4 bases and J 5 bases, with 17 bases left between them. CDR3 length equals 15 residues. As DNA, the CDR3 is TGTGCCAGCAGCCTTAGCTCCGGGGAGGGATATGGCTACACCTTC. Translation gives CASSLSSGEGYGYTF.

This chain links TRBV4-1 with TRBJ1-1, with D possibly TRBD1 on 5 matching bases. The germline V gene has CDR1 MGHRA and CDR2 YSYEKL. Trimming took off 4 bases at V and 4 bases at J, with 13 bases between the two ends. The CDR3 sequence is 14 residues long. The chain's CDR3 is CASSRGGQGTEAFF. The CDR3 region has the DNA TGCGCCAGCAGCCGTGGAGGGCAGGGCACTGAAGCTTTCTTT.

On this clone itself: Other DNA sequences in this sample translate to the same CDR3. The J gene is TRBJ2-1, the V gene TRBV18; D might be TRBD2 (5 bases). V was trimmed by 1 base and J by 0 bases, leaving 13 bases between them. CDR1 KGHSH and CDR2 LQKENI come from the germline V gene. The CDR3 is 17 residues long. The CDR3 DNA follows: TGTGCCAGCTCACCACGTGCGCCAGGAGGCTCCTACAATGAGCAGTTCTTC. As protein: CASSPRAPGGSYNEQFF.

The chain links TRBV7-3 to TRBJ1-1, with 9 bases aligning to TRBD1. In germline, CDR1 is SGHTA, CDR2 FQGTGA. J was trimmed by 1 base and V by 5 bases; bases with no gene match: 2. The CDR3 has 14 residues. The CDR3 region is CASSLTGGNTEAFF. CDR3 DNA sequence: TGTGCCAGCAGCCTGACAGGGGGGAACACTGAAGCTTTCTTT.

The V and J genes are TRBV10-3 and TRBJ1-3; maybe TRBD1 (5 bases). Trimming took 2 bases from V and 0 from J, leaving 14 bases between them. Germline CDR1 is ENHRY and CDR2 is SYGVKD. The CDR3 has 17 amino acids. CDR3 DNA: TGTGCCATCAGTGAGGCTGGAGGGGCCTTCTCTGGAAACACCATATATTTT. Its translation is CAISEAGGAFSGNTIYF.

This chain connects TRBV1 to TRBJ1-5; no check of the table's D call, TRBD1, against the DNA was made. TRBV1 is reported as a pseudogene. The CDR3 loop spans 15 amino acids. The CDR3 DNA reads TGCACCAGCAGCCGAAAGCCAGGGGGCAATCAGCCCCAGCATTTT. Translation gives CTSSRKPGGNQPQHF.

The chain carries TRBV4-2 and TRBJ2-5, with a possible D match to TRBD1 (5 bases). Trimming took off 4 bases at V and 5 bases at J, with 11 bases between the two ends. This CDR3 contains 13 residues. CDR1 and CDR2 from the germline V gene are LGHNA and YNFKEQ. The CDR3 region is CASSLRDEETQYF. The CDR3, as DNA: TGTGCCAGCAGCCTCAGGGATGAGGAGACCCAGTACTTC.

J is TRBJ1-1 and V is TRBV6-5; D perhaps matches TRBD1 (6 bases). The CDR3 has 13 amino acids. V lost 5 bases and J lost 3, with 10 bases in between. Per germline, CDR1 MNHEY and CDR2 SVGAGI. The chain's CDR3 is CASSRRQDTEAFF. The DNA of the CDR3 is TGTGCCAGCAGTCGGCGACAGGACACTGAAGCTTTCTTT.

This chain links TRBV19 with TRBJ2-5; D may be TRBD1 (5 bases). CDR1 LNHDA and CDR2 SQIVND come from the germline V gene (reference sequence). The CDR3 has 13 amino acids. With 5 bases removed from V and 5 bases from J, the gap between germline ends came to 12 bases. The DNA of the CDR3 is TGTGCCAGTAGTTGGGGCCAAGAGGAGACCCAGTACTTC. Translation: CASSWGQEETQYF.

This chain links TRBV18 with TRBJ1-1; 7 bases are a match to TRBD1. Trimming cost V 5 bases and J 1 base; bases outside gene matches: 4. CDR1 and CDR2 (germline): KGHSH, LQKENI. The CDR3 spans 14 residues. The DNA for the CDR3 is TGTGCCAGCTCAGCCAGGGGGGCGAACACTGAAGCTTTCTTT. Translation gives CASSARGANTEAFF.

The CDR3: CASSPSHQGMTPEAFF. Written as DNA, the CDR3 is TGTGCCAGTAGTCCAAGTCATCAGGGTATGACCCCTGAAGCTTTCTTT. The genes are TRBV19 and TRBJ1-1, with a possible D match to TRBD1 (5 bases). This CDR3 is built from 16 residues. Germline values: CDR1 LNHDA, CDR2 SQIVND (reference sequence). V was shortened by 5 bases and J by 6 bases, with 22 bases between the two germline ends.

The chain carries TRBV6-5 and TRBJ1-2, with D unclear. Germline V lookup: CDR1 MNHEY, CDR2 SVGAGI. The CDR3 loop spans 14 amino acids. The germline V and J ends were trimmed by 8 bases and 4 bases, with 17 bases remaining between them. CDR3 coding DNA: TGTGCCAGCGAGGCGGAGGCTCCTCTCTATGGCTACACCTTC. Encoded protein: CASEAEAPLYGYTF.